The 6 T cell receptor beta chains below come from one sample, sequenced in a study of control samples from healthy donors and cancer patients. TCRdb's copy holds only in-frame clones and misses some; the assay was immunoSEQ multiplex PCR. In the table there are approximately 100,000 clones, about 90% of which are singletons. Sequencing was done on a sample of blood. The source of these receptors is a man between 25 and 39 years old in good health.

The chain is built from TRBV7-9 and TRBJ2-7; TRBD1 might be the D (6 bases). Germline assignment: CDR1 SEHNR and CDR2 FQNEAQ (reference sequence). This CDR3 is 14 amino acids long. V gave up 5 bases and J gave up 5 bases, with 16 bases separating them. CDR3 residues: CASSPTTGINEQYF. For the CDR3, the DNA is TGTGCCAGCAGCCCAACCACAGGGATCAACGAGCAGTACTTC.

V gene TRBV5-6 combines with J gene TRBJ1-1; D perhaps matches TRBD1 (6 bases). This CDR3 is built from 15 residues. The germline V gene has CDR1 SGHDT and CDR2 YYEEEE. Trimming stripped 1 base from V and 1 base from J, with 11 bases between. The CDR3 DNA sequence: TGTGCCAGCAGCTTGTCGGGGGCAGAGAACACTGAAGCTTTCTTT. It encodes CASSLSGAENTEAFF. Based on the CDR3 plus reference TRBV5-6 and TRBJ1-1, the full variable domain is DAGVTQSPTHLIKTRGQQVTLRCSPKSGHDTVSWYQQALGQGPQFIFQYYEEEERQRGNFPDRFSGHQFPNYSSELNVNALLLGDSALYLCASSLSGAENTEAFFGQGTRLTVV.

The CDR3 sequence is CASSLDRALETQYF. The CDR3 nucleotides read TGTGCCAGCAGCTTAGACAGGGCTCTGGAGACCCAGTACTTC. The J gene is TRBJ2-5, the V gene TRBV7-2; weak D call: TRBD1 (6 bases). V was trimmed by 1 base and J by 5 bases, leaving 11 bases between them. CDR1 and CDR2 (germline): SGHTA, FQGNSA. The CDR3 consists of 14 residues. Full variable domain (remainder filled in from reference TRBV7-2 and TRBJ2-5): GAGVSQSPSNKVTEKGKDVELRCDPISGHTALYWYRQSLGQGLEFLIYFQGNSAPDKSGLPSDRFSAERTGGSVSTLTIQRTQQEDSAVYLCASSLDRALETQYFGPGTRLLVL.

The chain recombines TRBV10-3 with TRBJ1-5, with 8 bases matching TRBD1. The CDR3 is made up of 16 amino acids. V lost 1 base, J lost 3 bases, and 5 bases stayed unmatched. The germline V gene encodes CDR1 ENHRY and CDR2 SYGVKD. This chain's CDR3 is CAISELGQANNQPQHF. The CDR3 DNA sequence: TGTGCCATCAGTGAGTTGGGACAGGCGAACAATCAGCCCCAGCATTTT.

The rearrangement links TRBV28 to TRBJ2-2; D uncertain. This CDR3 is 17 amino acids long. Germline V gives CDR1 MDHEN, CDR2 SYDVKM. V shed 6 bases and J shed 1 base, with 18 bases lying between them. CDR3 sequence (DNA): TGTGCCAGCAGCGACCGCCCTAGGACGTTGAACACCGGGGAGCTGTTTTTT. Its protein is CASSDRPRTLNTGELFF.

J is TRBJ2-7 and V is TRBV7-9; D not certain. The germline CDR1 and CDR2 sequences are SEHNR and FQNEAQ (reference sequence). The V gene lost 1 base and the J gene lost 4 bases, with 11 bases spanning the gap. This CDR3 is 14 amino acids long. As DNA, the CDR3 is TGTGCCAGCAGCTTAGTAGGTGACGGGTACGAGCAGTACTTC. Protein: CASSLVGDGYEQYF.